This TCR beta chain was sequenced during a study of T cell changes during pregnancy in multiple sclerosis. This CDR3 spans 14 amino acids. This clone was seen a handful of times. TCRdb's table, derived via immunoSEQ multiplex PCR, lists solely in-frame clones and lacks some. The sample lists about 38,000 clones; more than 70% were seen once. The chain has TRBV21-1 and TRBJ1-6; TRBD1, the table's D call, was not compared with the DNA. TRBV21-1 represents a pseudogene. The clonotype originates from a female donor with multiple sclerosis, enrolled in a pregnancy study. Specimen: CD8+ T cells from peripheral blood mononuclear cells, collected in the third trimester of pregnancy. CDR3 residues: CASSKGTGGSPLHF. The CDR3 DNA follows: TGTGCCAGCAGCAAAGGGACAGGGGGCTCACCCCTCCACTTT.